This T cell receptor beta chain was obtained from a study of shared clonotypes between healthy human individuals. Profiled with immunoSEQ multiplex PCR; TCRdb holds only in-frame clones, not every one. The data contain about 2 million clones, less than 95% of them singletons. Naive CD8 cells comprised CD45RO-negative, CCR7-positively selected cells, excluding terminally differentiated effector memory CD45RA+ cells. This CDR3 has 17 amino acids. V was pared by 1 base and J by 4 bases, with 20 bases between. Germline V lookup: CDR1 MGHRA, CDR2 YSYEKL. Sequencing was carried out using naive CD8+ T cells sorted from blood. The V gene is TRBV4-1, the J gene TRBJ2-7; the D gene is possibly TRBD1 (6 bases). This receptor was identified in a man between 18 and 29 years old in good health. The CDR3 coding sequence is TGCGCCAGCAGCCAAGTATCGGGCCCAGGACAGACTTACGAGCAGTACTTC. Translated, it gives CASSQVSGPGQTYEQYF.